What follows describes a single T cell receptor beta chain. In the PCR, 60 Vbeta and 13 Jbeta primers were used. Profiled with immunoSEQ multiplex PCR; TCRdb holds only in-frame clones, not every one. There are some 100,000 clones in the sample; 77% occur only once, and 4% to 5% lies in the top ten. Trimming at V came to 6 bases and at J to 7 bases, leaving 7 bases not matched to a gene. Germline CDR1 and CDR2: MNHEY and SMNVEV (reference sequence). The CDR3 loop spans 15 amino acids. The source of the sample is a study of cytomegalovirus exposure and HLA in healthy donors. The sequence came from a man aged 45 to 65 in good health and CMV-seropositive. The rearrangement links TRBV27 to TRBJ2-1; 12 nucleotides line up with TRBD2. Sequenced material: PBMCs. DNA for the CDR3: TGTGCCAGCAGGCAGACTAGCGGGAGACTTAATGAGCAGTTCTTC. Translation: CASRQTSGRLNEQFF.